The 24 T cell receptor beta chains below were found in one sample sequenced in a study of PD-L1 blockade in urothelial cancer listed by TCRdb under 2017. Libraries were made using the immunoSEQ multiplex PCR assay. TCRdb retrieved this table from immuneACCESS and kept in-frame rearrangements only. Not all clones are present; in checked studies, unresolved V genes account for under half, and no reason is known for the remainder. This sample holds about 84,000 clones; about 81% were observed only once. Clones ranked in the top ten supply 9.5% of the sample. The sample in question was PBMCs, obtained around atezolizumab (anti-PD-L1) treatment. These receptors were obtained from a man between 65 and 85 years old with urothelial cancer.

V and J are TRBV30 and TRBJ2-4, with D perhaps matching TRBD1 (6 bases). The CDR3 is made up of 12 amino acids. Germline lookup yields CDR1 GTSNPN and CDR2 SVGIG (reference sequence). Trimming stripped 7 bases from V and 12 bases from J, with 19 bases between. As DNA, the CDR3 is TGTGCCTTCGAAACCGGGACATTAAATCAGTACTTC. Translating it yields CAFETGTLNQYF.

This sequence joins TRBV1 and TRBJ2-1; whether TRBD2, the table's D call, matches the DNA was not checked. TRBV1 is a documented pseudogene. The CDR3 extends over 16 amino acids. This chain's CDR3 is CTSSQDWLAGGGEQFF. CDR3 coding DNA: TGCACCAGCAGCCAAGATTGGCTAGCGGGGGGAGGTGAGCAGTTCTTC.

The chain links TRBV7-8 to TRBJ2-2; 11 positions match TRBD2. Germline CDR1 and CDR2: SGHVS and FQNEAQ. Trimming cost V 5 bases and J 7 bases; bases outside gene matches: 6. The CDR3 totals 15 residues. The CDR3 spells CASSLLAGGFGELFF. The DNA of the CDR3 is TGTGCCAGCAGCCTATTAGCGGGAGGGTTCGGGGAGCTGTTTTTT.

In the case of this clone: The junction does not match germline at one end; this may be a read error. The rearrangement joins TRBV7-7 to TRBJ2-3, with D maybe TRBD2 (6 bases). Germline-derived CDR1 and CDR2 are SSHAT and FNYEAQ (reference sequence). The length of the CDR3 is 15 residues. CDR3 amino acids: CASSIGVAVTDTQYF. The CDR3 DNA reads TGTGCTAGCAGCATCGGGGTAGCGGTCACAGATACGCAGTATTTT.

In this sample, this clone turned up once. CDR3 in amino acids: CASSLNDPGQGASNEKLFF. Here the CDR3 DNA reads TGTGCCAGCAGCTTAAATGACCCGGGACAGGGGGCGTCTAATGAAAAACTGTTTTTT. The chain carries TRBV7-2 and TRBJ1-4; 12 nucleotides align to TRBD1. Germline CDR1 SGHTA, CDR2 FQGNSA. The CDR3 length is 19 residues. V lost 2 bases, J lost 3 bases, and 10 bases stayed unmatched.

The chain combines TRBV9 with TRBJ1-6; D is uncertain. This CDR3 comprises 14 residues. Germline CDR1 and CDR2: SGDLS and YYNGEE. Trimming cost V 1 base and J 7 bases, with 9 bases left between them. The CDR3 sequence is CASSVRQANSPLHF. The CDR3 region has the DNA TGTGCCAGCAGCGTAAGGCAGGCCAATTCACCCCTCCACTTT.

The V call is TRBV11-2, the J call TRBJ1-4; 7 bases map to TRBD1. The CDR3 extends over 14 amino acids. J was trimmed by 3 bases and V by 5 bases; bases with no gene match: 3. Germline loops: CDR1 SGHAT, CDR2 FQNNGV. CDR3 loop: CASSRTGANEKLFF. The DNA for the CDR3 is TGTGCCAGCAGCCGAACAGGGGCTAATGAAAAACTGTTTTTT.

The chain joins TRBV21-1 to TRBJ2-2; no DNA check was done on the table's D call, TRBD1. TRBV21-1 is a pseudogene locus. The CDR3 loop spans 17 amino acids. The CDR3 here is CASSKPTGGINTGELFF. CDR3 in DNA: TGTGCCAGCAGCAAGCCTACAGGGGGGATAAACACCGGGGAGCTGTTTTTT.

The chain is built from TRBV6-6 and TRBJ1-5, with 7 bases matching TRBD1. This CDR3 comprises 15 residues. Germline V gene sequence: CDR1 MNHNY, CDR2 SVGAGI (reference sequence). The V segment lost 0 bases and the J segment 3 bases; nucleotides outside the gene matches: 2. DNA for the CDR3: TGTGCCAGCAGTTACTCGACAGGGCTCAATCAGCCCCAGCATTTT. Translated, it gives CASSYSTGLNQPQHF.

V gene TRBV6-1 combines with J gene TRBJ1-2; D is perhaps TRBD1 (6 bases). V was cut by 3 bases and J by 4 bases, with 9 bases left in between. CDR3 length equals 13 residues. Germline V gene sequence: CDR1 MNHNS, CDR2 SASEGT. The CDR3 sequence: CASSEQGIYGYTF. CDR3 nucleotide sequence: TGTGCCAGCAGTGAGCAGGGGATCTATGGCTACACCTTC.

The rearrangement joins TRBV9 to TRBJ1-6; maybe TRBD1 (6 bases). CDR3 length: 13 residues. V was trimmed by 6 bases and J by 10 bases, leaving 14 bases between them. Germline CDR1 reads SGDLS; CDR2 reads YYNGEE. The CDR3: CASTSGDLSPLHF. CDR3 nucleotides: TGTGCCAGCACTTCAGGGGATCTCTCACCCCTCCACTTT.

The chain couples TRBV5-5 to TRBJ2-7; 9 bases align to TRBD1. Germline V lookup: CDR1 SGHKS, CDR2 YYEKEE (reference sequence). Trimming removed 4 bases from V and 4 bases from J; junction bases left unmatched: 12. This CDR3 has 16 residues. The CDR3 here is CASSPIFSGQGYEQYF. CDR3 DNA: TGTGCCAGCAGCCCCATTTTTTCCGGACAGGGGTACGAGCAGTACTTC.

The chain joins TRBV11-2 to TRBJ2-7; the match to TRBD1 covers 9 bases. Trimming removed 4 bases from V and 13 bases from J; junction bases left unmatched: 11. This CDR3 comprises 13 residues. The germline V gene encodes CDR1 SGHAT and CDR2 FQNNGV. The CDR3 region has the DNA TGTGCCAGCAGCTCGAACCCCCGGGACAGGGCCTACTTC. Its translation: CASSSNPRDRAYF. The full variable domain, in which reference TRBV11-2 and TRBJ2-7 provide the parts outside the CDR3, is EAGVAQSPRYKIIEKRQSVAFWCNPISGHATLYWYQQILGQGPKLLIQFQNNGVVDDSQLPKDRFSAERLKGVDSTLKIQPAKLEDSAVYLCASSSNPRDRAYFGPGTRLTVT.

V gene TRBV9 combines with J gene TRBJ1-3, with D possibly being TRBD1 (5 bases). V lost 0 bases, J lost 0 bases, and 16 bases lay in between. This CDR3 spans 18 amino acids. Germline values: CDR1 SGDLS, CDR2 YYNGEE. In DNA form, the CDR3 reads TGTGCCAGCAGCGTAGATTTTACAGGTTCTATCTCTGGAAACACCATATATTTT. It specifies CASSVDFTGSISGNTIYF.

The chain has TRBV7-2 and TRBJ2-7; D is perhaps TRBD2 (6 bases). Trimming took off 3 bases at V and 3 bases at J, with 9 bases between the two ends. Germline CDR1 reads SGHTA; CDR2 reads FQGNSA. The CDR3 is made up of 13 amino acids. CDR3 DNA: TGTGCCAGCAGCTTCACGCGGGGCTACGAGCAGTACTTC. Protein: CASSFTRGYEQYF.

This clone is a singleton in its sample. This chain connects TRBV29-1 to TRBJ1-2; 7 bases line up with TRBD1. J was trimmed by 1 base and V by 5 bases; bases with no gene match: 1. CDR3 length equals 12 residues. CDR1 is SQVTM and CDR2 is ANQGSEA in the germline V gene. DNA for the CDR3: TGCAGCGTTAGGGACAGTAACTATGGCTACACCTTC. Translation gives CSVRDSNYGYTF.

V usage is TRBV18 and J usage is TRBJ2-1; maybe TRBD2 (6 bases). Between the trimmed V and J ends, which lost 6 bases and 7 bases, there was a span of 13 bases. Looked up from germline, CDR1 is KGHSH and CDR2 is LQKENI. The CDR3 covers 13 residues. CDR3 residues: CASSQGGKNEQFF. The DNA for the CDR3 is TGTGCCAGCTCCCAAGGAGGGAAGAATGAGCAGTTCTTC.

This chain connects TRBV30 to TRBJ1-3; D gene ambiguous. The CDR3 has 14 amino acids. V was pared by 0 bases and J by 3 bases, with 9 bases between. Germline assignment: CDR1 GTSNPN and CDR2 SVGIG (reference sequence). For the CDR3, the DNA is TGTGCCTGGAGTGTTTCTATACGTGGAAACACCATATATTTT. As protein: CAWSVSIRGNTIYF.

CDR3 bases: TGTGCCACCAGCATCGGAGGGCGATATGGCTACACCTTC. Protein: CATSIGGRYGYTF. The chain carries TRBV15 and TRBJ1-2; D is unclear. CDR1 and CDR2 (germline): LNHNV, YYDKDF (reference sequence). V lost 4 bases and J lost 5, with 11 bases in between. The CDR3 is made up of 13 amino acids.

J is TRBJ1-2 and V is TRBV7-8, with 10 bases fitting TRBD1. Looked up from germline, CDR1 is SGHVS and CDR2 is FQNEAQ. The length of the CDR3 is 15 residues. The V and J ends lost 5 bases and 8 bases, in that order; junction bases with no gene match: 11. CDR3 coding DNA: TGTGCCAGCAGCGGCGACAGGGGGCTTCGGGGGGGCTACACCTTC. This codes for CASSGDRGLRGGYTF.

J is TRBJ1-2 and V is TRBV7-2; 7 bases match TRBD1. CDR1 and CDR2 from the germline V gene are SGHTA and FQGNSA. J lost 4 bases, V lost 5 bases, and 7 bases had no gene match. The CDR3 is made up of 14 amino acids. The CDR3 nucleotides are TGTGCCAGCAGCCTCGACAGGGCATCCTATGGCTACACCTTC. This gives the protein CASSLDRASYGYTF.

This sequence joins TRBV25-1 and TRBJ2-7, with TRBD1 as a possible D gene (7 bases). V lost 2 bases to trimming and J lost 4 bases, with 12 bases between them. The CDR3 is 14 residues long. Germline CDR1 is MGHDK and CDR2 is SYGVNS. The CDR3 loop is CASSERTGGYEQYF. The CDR3 bases are TGTGCCAGCAGTGAACGGACAGGAGGGTACGAGCAGTACTTC.

The chain has TRBV2 and TRBJ2-2, with 9 bases aligning to TRBD1. This CDR3 is built from 14 residues. Per the germline V gene, CDR1 is SNHLY and CDR2 is FYNNEI. With V trimmed by 7 bases and J by 6 bases, 6 bases remained unmatched. This CDR3 reads CASTRTGESGELFF. As DNA, the CDR3 is TGTGCCAGCACAAGGACAGGGGAGTCCGGGGAGCTGTTTTTT. The whole variable domain, remainder taken from reference TRBV2 and TRBJ2-2, is EPEVTQTPSHQVTQMGQEVILRCVPISNHLYFYWYRQILGQKVEFLVSFYNNEISEKSEIFDDQFSVERPDGSNFTLKIRSTKLEDSAMYFCASTRTGESGELFFGEGSRLTVL.

The V gene is TRBV5-6, the J gene TRBJ1-3; D gene ambiguous. Germline V gives CDR1 SGHDT, CDR2 YYEEEE. The ends were cut back, 2 bases at V and 1 base at J, with 13 bases in the middle. The CDR3 runs 16 residues. The CDR3 sequence is CASSFPVRMSGNTIYF. CDR3 bases: TGTGCCAGCAGCTTCCCCGTCAGGATGTCTGGAAACACCATATATTTT.